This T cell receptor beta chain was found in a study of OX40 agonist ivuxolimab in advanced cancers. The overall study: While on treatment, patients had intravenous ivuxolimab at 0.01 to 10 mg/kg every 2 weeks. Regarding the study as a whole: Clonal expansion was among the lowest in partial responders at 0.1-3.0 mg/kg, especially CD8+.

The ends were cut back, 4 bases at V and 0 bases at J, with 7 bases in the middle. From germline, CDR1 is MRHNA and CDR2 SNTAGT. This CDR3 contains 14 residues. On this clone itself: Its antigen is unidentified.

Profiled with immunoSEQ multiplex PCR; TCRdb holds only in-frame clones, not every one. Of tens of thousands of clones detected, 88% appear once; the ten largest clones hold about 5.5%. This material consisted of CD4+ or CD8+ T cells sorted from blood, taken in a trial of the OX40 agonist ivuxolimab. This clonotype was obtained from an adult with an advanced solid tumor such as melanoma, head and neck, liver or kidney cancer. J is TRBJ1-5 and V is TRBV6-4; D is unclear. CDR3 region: CASSAEDSNQPQHF. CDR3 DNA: TGTGCCAGCAGTGCGGAGGATAGCAATCAGCCCCAGCATTTT.